This T cell receptor beta chain appears in the sequencing data of a study of OX40 agonist ivuxolimab in advanced cancers. As for the study in general: Dose-escalation subjects each had hepatocellular carcinoma, melanoma, renal cell or head and neck cancer. General observations from the study: At 0.1 to 3.0 mg/kg and by week 6, CD4+ and CD8+ T cells in the blood had expanded clonally. Still undetermined is the antigen specificity of the expanded peripheral T cells.

The table lists this clone with a count of one. Its antigen is unknown. Blood samples were obtained at baseline, cycle 4 day 1, and cycle 7 day 1. Produced via immunoSEQ multiplex PCR; TCRdb's table is partial and in-frame only. Counted here are fewer than 90,000 clones, about 88% occurring once; the ten biggest clones make up approximately 0.3%. Germline V gene lookup returns CDR1 SEHNR and CDR2 FQNEAQ (reference sequence). The V end was cut by 5 bases, the J end by 0 bases, with 14 bases between. The CDR3 has 16 residues. This material consisted of CD4+ or CD8+ T cells sorted from blood, taken in a trial of the OX40 agonist ivuxolimab. J is TRBJ1-3 and V is TRBV7-9, with D perhaps TRBD1 (6 bases). This clonotype was sampled from an adult with an advanced solid tumor such as melanoma, head and neck, liver or kidney cancer. The CDR3 is CASSPRGLGSGNTIYF. Written as DNA, the CDR3 is TGTGCCAGCAGCCCTCGGGGGCTCGGCTCTGGAAACACCATATATTTT.